The rows below give T cell receptor beta chains drawn from one sample of a study of cytomegalovirus exposure and HLA in healthy donors. Only in-frame clones appear in the TCRdb table, and some are missing; sequencing was by immunoSEQ multiplex PCR. Of about 100,000 clones detected, approximately 79% appear once; the ten largest clones hold 5.8%. The sample was PBMCs. All receptors come from a man aged 60 to 75 in good health and CMV-seropositive. Both conserved end residues are part of each CDR3. The order of the fields is clone size, J gene, V gene, D gene, CDR3 protein, CDR3 DNA. The D gene is left open where the match is weak. Expanded clones are given a class, and other clones once, few, many or no size at all.

abundance: .; j_gene: TRBJ1-1; v_gene: TRBV19; d_gene: .; CDR3aa: CASSQYMNTEAFF; CDR3nt: TGTGCCAGTAGTCAGTATATGAACACTGAAGCTTTCTTT
abundance: .; j_gene: TRBJ2-2; v_gene: TRBV5-1; d_gene: .; CDR3aa: CASSLGGANTGELFF; CDR3nt: TGCGCCAGCAGCTTGGGGGGCGCGAACACCGGGGAGCTGTTTTTT
abundance: .; j_gene: TRBJ1-4; v_gene: TRBV6-6; d_gene: TRBD1; CDR3aa: CASSPDRGGEKLFF; CDR3nt: TGTGCCAGCAGTCCCGACAGGGGGGGGGAAAAACTGTTTTTT
abundance: .; j_gene: TRBJ2-3; v_gene: TRBV6-4; d_gene: .; CDR3aa: CASSEGASSTDTQYF; CDR3nt: TGTGCCAGCAGTGAAGGGGCCTCTAGCACAGATACGCAGTATTTT
abundance: once; j_gene: TRBJ2-3; v_gene: TRBV28; d_gene: .; CDR3aa: CASSSPSGEGTDTQYF; CDR3nt: TGTGCCAGCAGTTCCCCCTCTGGGGAGGGCACAGATACGCAGTATTTT
abundance: .; j_gene: TRBJ2-3; v_gene: TRBV29-1; d_gene: TRBD1; CDR3aa: CSVTPRDRGGTDTQYF; CDR3nt: TGCAGCGTGACCCCAAGAGACAGGGGAGGCACAGATACGCAGTATTTT
abundance: .; j_gene: TRBJ1-5; v_gene: TRBV7-8; d_gene: TRBD1; CDR3aa: CASSLEGGQLRQPQHF; CDR3nt: TGTGCCAGCAGCTTAGAAGGGGGACAGCTAAGGCAGCCCCAGCATTTT
abundance: once; j_gene: TRBJ1-4; v_gene: TRBV19; d_gene: TRBD1; CDR3aa: CASSAQGGTNEKLFF; CDR3nt: TGTGCCAGTAGTGCTCAGGGGGGAACTAATGAAAAACTGTTTTTT
abundance: .; j_gene: TRBJ1-3; v_gene: TRBV5-4; d_gene: .; CDR3aa: CASSLKQAGNTIYF; CDR3nt: TGTGCCAGCAGCCTTAAACAAGCTGGAAACACCATATATTTT
abundance: few; j_gene: TRBJ2-1; v_gene: TRBV6-5; d_gene: .; CDR3aa: CASSPPSYNEQFF; CDR3nt: TGTGCCAGCAGTCCCCCCAGCTACAATGAGCAGTTCTTC
abundance: .; j_gene: TRBJ1-4; v_gene: TRBV4-1; d_gene: .; CDR3aa: CASSQESRRQPYEKLFF; CDR3nt: TGCGCCAGCAGCCAAGAAAGTCGCAGGCAGCCTTATGAAAAACTGTTTTTT